This T cell receptor beta chain was profiled in a study of T cells in Graves' hyperthyroidism and ophthalmopathy. This CDR3 region has 15 residues. The germline V gene encodes CDR1 SGHVS and CDR2 FQNEAQ. The J segment lost 5 bases and the V segment lost 1 base, leaving 7 bases of the junction unmatched. The hyperthyroidism was newly diagnosed and had lasted under 2 months; the patients were aged 18 to 65. Investigators excluded patients with uncontrolled infection, other autoimmune disease, pregnancy or lactation. The authors obtained PBMCs from around 11 ml of fresh peripheral blood. RNA transcripts were the template for amplifying TCR beta CDR3 regions. HTBI primers drove first-round RT-PCR of the TCR CDR3. TCRdb used MiXCR to reprocess the multiplex PCR reads, holding one entry per CDR3 protein. This sample has about 350,000 distinct CDR3 sequences, with about 15% found just once. This clonotype was seen ten or more times.

The rearrangement joins TRBV7-8 to TRBJ2-5; 7 nucleotides match TRBD2. The sample consisted of blood. This sequence originates from a young woman with Graves' hyperthyroidism. The CDR3, as DNA: TGTGCCAGCAGCTTAGGGGGCGGGGGAGGGGAGACCCAGTACTTC. Amino acid sequence: CASSLGGGGGETQYF.